The entry below describes one TCR beta chain. These data belong to a study of T cells in Graves' hyperthyroidism and ophthalmopathy. RNA transcripts served as the template for amplifying TCR beta CDR3 regions. Carried out on the TCR CDR3, a first-round RT-PCR used the HTBI primer set. TCRdb used MiXCR to reprocess the multiplex PCR reads, holding one entry per CDR3 protein. The table records 490,000 or so distinct CDR3 sequences, approximately 16% of them present only once. The germline V gene encodes CDR1 SGHVS and CDR2 FNYEAQ. The germline V and J ends were trimmed by 4 bases and 3 bases, with 19 bases remaining between them. The CDR3 runs 16 residues. Fresh 10 ml peripheral blood yielded PBMCs.

The V call is TRBV7-6, the J call TRBJ2-7; TRBD1 might be the D (6 bases). The origin of this receptor is a woman younger than 45 with Graves' ophthalmopathy. The sample taken for sequencing was blood. The CDR3 bases are TGTGCCAGCAGCTCGGCTGAGGGGGTTTCAAGCTACGAGCAGTACTTC. It codes for CASSSAEGVSSYEQYF.